The clone carrying this T cell receptor (beta chain) was observed a few times. The antigen is undetermined. TCRdb recomputed calls from the RT-PCR reads with MiXCR, one row per CDR3 protein. Of 600,000 to 850,000 distinct CDR3 sequences in the sample, 12% to 15% were seen once. The sample belongs to a study of response to subunit inactivated influenza vaccine. The length of the CDR3 is 15 residues. Germline V gene data show CDR1 as SGDLS and CDR2 as YYNGEE. V shed 4 bases and J shed 1 base, with 13 bases lying between them. Study results and limitations: Authors suggested each seasonal influenza vaccination recruits few new T cells.

The source was PBMCs from blood, collected less than 15 days before vaccination. This sequence originates from a man in his fifties who received an inactivated influenza vaccine. This chain uses TRBV9 with TRBJ2-3; D tentatively fits TRBD1 or TRBD2 (5 bases each). CDR3 bases: TGTGCCAGCAGCCCCGACTGGGGACGCACAGATACGCAGTATTTT. Amino acid sequence: CASSPDWGRTDTQYF.